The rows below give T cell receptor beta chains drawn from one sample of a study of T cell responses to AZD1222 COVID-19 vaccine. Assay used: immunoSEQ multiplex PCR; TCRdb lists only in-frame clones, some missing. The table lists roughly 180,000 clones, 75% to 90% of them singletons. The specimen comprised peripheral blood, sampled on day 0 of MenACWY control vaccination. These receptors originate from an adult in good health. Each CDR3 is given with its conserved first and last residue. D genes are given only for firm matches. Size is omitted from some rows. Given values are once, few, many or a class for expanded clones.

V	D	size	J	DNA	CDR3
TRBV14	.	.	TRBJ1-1	TGTGCCAGCAGCCCCGGACAGATCATGAAGACTGAAGCTTTCTTT	CASSPGQIMKTEAFF
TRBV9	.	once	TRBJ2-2	TGTGCCAGCAGCGTAGGGCTAGCAGGGCTTAACACCGGGGAGCTGTTTTTT	CASSVGLAGLNTGELFF
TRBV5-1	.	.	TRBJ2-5	TGCGCCAGCAGCTCTACAGGGAGAGAGACCCAGTACTTC	CASSSTGRETQYF
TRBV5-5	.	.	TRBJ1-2	TGTGCCAGCAGCTTGGCGGTCTGGGACTATGGCTACACCTTC	CASSLAVWDYGYTF
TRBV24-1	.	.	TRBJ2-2	TGTGCCGCCGGGCCTAGCGAGAACACCGGGGAGCTGTTTTTT	CAAGPSENTGELFF
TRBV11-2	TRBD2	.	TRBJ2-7	TGTGCCAGCAGCTTAGGAAGCGGGAGTCCCTACGAGCAGTACTTC	CASSLGSGSPYEQYF
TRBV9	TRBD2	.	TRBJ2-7	TGTGCCAGCAGCCCCGGTGTAGCGGGGGTTGAGCAGTACTTC	CASSPGVAGVEQYF
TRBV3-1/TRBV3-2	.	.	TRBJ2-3	TGTGCCAGCAGCCATGGTGGGCCTACAGATACGCAGTATTTT	CASSHGGPTDTQYF
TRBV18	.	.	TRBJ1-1	TGTGCCAGCTCACCACGGAGGGTGAACACTGAAGCTTTCTTT	CASSPRRVNTEAFF
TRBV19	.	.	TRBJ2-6	TGTGCCAGTATTCCGACCTCTGGGGCCAACGTCCTGACTTTC	CASIPTSGANVLTF
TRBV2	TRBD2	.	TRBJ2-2	TGTGCCAGCGAGGGGAGACTAGCGGGGCCTTCGGGGAACACCGGGGAGCTGTTTTTT	CASEGRLAGPSGNTGELFF
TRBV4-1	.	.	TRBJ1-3	TGCGCCAGCAGCCAGTCGACAGCTCTAGGAAACACCATATATTTT	CASSQSTALGNTIYF
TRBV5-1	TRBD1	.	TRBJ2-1	TGCGCCAGCAGCGAGGACAGGGAGCCAAATGAGCAGTTCTTC	CASSEDREPNEQFF
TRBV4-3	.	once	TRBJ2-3	TGCGCCAGCAGCCAAGTCACGTGGGATACGCAGTATTTT	CASSQVTWDTQYF
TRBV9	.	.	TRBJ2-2	TGTGCCAGCAGCGTAGAGGTTTTCGGGGAGCTGTTTTTT	CASSVEVFGELFF
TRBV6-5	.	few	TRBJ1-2	TGTGCCAGCAGACAGCTTAACTATGGCTACACCTTC	CASRQLNYGYTF
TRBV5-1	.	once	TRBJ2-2	TGCGCCAGCAGCTTGGAGGGCGGGGCGAACACCGGGGAGCTGTTTTTT	CASSLEGGANTGELFF
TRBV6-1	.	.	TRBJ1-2	TGTGCCAGCAGTGAGGGGAACTATGGCTACACCTTC	CASSEGNYGYTF
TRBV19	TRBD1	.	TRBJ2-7	TGTGCCAGTAGTACCCGCCGGGACAGGACTTCCTACGAGCAGTACTTC	CASSTRRDRTSYEQYF
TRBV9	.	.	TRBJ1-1	TGTGCCAGCAGCGTAGCTGATGGCCGTATGAACACTGAAGCTTTCTTT	CASSVADGRMNTEAFF
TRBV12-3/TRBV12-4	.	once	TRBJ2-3	TGTGCCAGCAGTTTTCCAGGCACAGATACGCAGTATTTT	CASSFPGTDTQYF
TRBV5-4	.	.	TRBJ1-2	TGTGCCAGCAGCTTAGGTGGGTCCGACTATGGCTACACCTTC	CASSLGGSDYGYTF
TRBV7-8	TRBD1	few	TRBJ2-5	TGTGCCAGCAGCTTGATGGGACAGGGAGAGACCCAGTACTTC	CASSLMGQGETQYF
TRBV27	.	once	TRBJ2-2	TGTGCCAGCAGGGATAGGGACCCAGACACCGGGGAGCTGTTTTTT	CASRDRDPDTGELFF
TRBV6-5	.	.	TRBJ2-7	TGTGCCAGCAGTTCCCTCCGCGAGCAGTACTTC	CASSSLREQYF
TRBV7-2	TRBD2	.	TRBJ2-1	TGTGCCAGCAGCCCGGGACTAGCGGCTTACAATGAGCAGTTCTTC	CASSPGLAAYNEQFF
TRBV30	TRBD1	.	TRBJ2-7	TGTGCCTGGAGTGTGGGACAGGGGGCTGCGGAGCAGTACTTC	CAWSVGQGAAEQYF
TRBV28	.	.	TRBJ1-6	TGTGCCAGCAGTTCCCATCAAGGTGGGGGGGACTCCTATAATTCACCCCTCCACTTT	CASSSHQGGGDSYNSPLHF
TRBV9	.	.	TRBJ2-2	TGTGCCAGCAGCGCTGTTAACACCGGGGAGCTGTTTTTT	CASSAVNTGELFF
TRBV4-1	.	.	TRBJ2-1	TGCGCCAGCAGCCACGTCCCCCCGGGAAGACACAATGAGCAGTTCTTC	CASSHVPPGRHNEQFF
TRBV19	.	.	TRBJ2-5	TGTGCCAGTAGAGACAGGCTAACCAACCAAGAGACCCAGTACTTC	CASRDRLTNQETQYF
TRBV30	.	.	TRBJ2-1	TGTGCCTGGAGGGGAAAGGACTACTACAATGAGCAGTTCTTC	CAWRGKDYYNEQFF
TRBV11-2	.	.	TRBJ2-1	TGTGCCAGCAGCCCGGTAGGGCTATTGCACAATGAGCAGTTCTTC	CASSPVGLLHNEQFF
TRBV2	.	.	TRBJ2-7	TGTGCCAGCAGCGGGACGCCGGGCGACGAGCAGTACTTC	CASSGTPGDEQYF
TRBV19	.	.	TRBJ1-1	TGTGCCAGCGACGGGAACACTGAAGCTTTCTTT	CASDGNTEAFF
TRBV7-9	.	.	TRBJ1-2	TGTGCCAGCAGCTTATTCGACGAACCGTCCTATGGCTACACCTTC	CASSLFDEPSYGYTF
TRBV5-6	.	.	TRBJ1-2	TGTGCCAGCAGCTTACTATCGGTGGAGGAACAGGGAGGCTACACCTTC	CASSLLSVEEQGGYTF
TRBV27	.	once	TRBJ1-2	TGTGCCAGCAGTTTTCAGGGGAATGCGAACTATGGCTACACCTTC	CASSFQGNANYGYTF
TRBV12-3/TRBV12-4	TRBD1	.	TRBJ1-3	TGTGCCAGCAGCTACAGGGGTGGGGGTTCCTTT	CASSYRGGGSF
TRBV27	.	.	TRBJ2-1	TGTGCCAGCAGTTTCAAATACAATGAGCAGTTCTTC	CASSFKYNEQFF
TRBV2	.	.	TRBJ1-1	TGTGCCAGCAGTTTCCAGCGGGGGGCTGAAGCTTTCTTT	CASSFQRGAEAFF
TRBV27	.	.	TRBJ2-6	TGTGCCGACCTTACTGGGGCCAACGTCCTGACTTTC	CADLTGANVLTF
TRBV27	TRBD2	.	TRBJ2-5	TGTGCCAGCAGTGGACTAGCGGGGGGGATTCAAGAGACCCAGTACTTC	CASSGLAGGIQETQYF
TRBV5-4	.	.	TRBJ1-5	TGTGCCAGCAGCTTGGATGGGTTCAATCAGCCCCAGCATTTT	CASSLDGFNQPQHF
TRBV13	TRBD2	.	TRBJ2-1	TGTGCCAGCAGCGATAGCGGGAGGGGTTACAATGAGCAGTTCTTC	CASSDSGRGYNEQFF
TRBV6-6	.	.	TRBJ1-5	TGTGCCAGCAGTTACCCCCCGGACACGAATCAGCCCCAGCATTTT	CASSYPPDTNQPQHF